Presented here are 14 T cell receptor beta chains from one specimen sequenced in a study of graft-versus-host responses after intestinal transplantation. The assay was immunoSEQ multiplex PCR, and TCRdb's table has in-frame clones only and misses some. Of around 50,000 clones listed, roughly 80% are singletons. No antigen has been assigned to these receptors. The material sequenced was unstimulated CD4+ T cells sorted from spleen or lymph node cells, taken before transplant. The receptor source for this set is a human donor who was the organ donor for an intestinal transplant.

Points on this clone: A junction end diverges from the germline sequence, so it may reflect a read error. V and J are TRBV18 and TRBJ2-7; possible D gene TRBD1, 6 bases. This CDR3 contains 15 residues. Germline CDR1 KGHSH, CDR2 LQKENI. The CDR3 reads CASAPGGSLSYEQYF. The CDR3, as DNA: TGTGCCAGCGCACCTGGGGGCTCTCTCTCCTACGAGCAGTACTTC.

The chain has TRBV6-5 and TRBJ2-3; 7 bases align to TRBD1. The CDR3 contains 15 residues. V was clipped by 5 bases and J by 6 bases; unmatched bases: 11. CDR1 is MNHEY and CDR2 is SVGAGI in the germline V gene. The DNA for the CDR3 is TGTGCCAGCAGTCCGGGACAGCCGGTTTACGATACGCAGTATTTT. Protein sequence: CASSPGQPVYDTQYF.

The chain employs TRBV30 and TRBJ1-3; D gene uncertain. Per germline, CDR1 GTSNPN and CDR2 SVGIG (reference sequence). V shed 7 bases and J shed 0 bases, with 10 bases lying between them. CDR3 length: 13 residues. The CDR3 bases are TGTGCCTCTTCGGGCAACTCTGGAAACACCATATATTTT. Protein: CASSGNSGNTIYF. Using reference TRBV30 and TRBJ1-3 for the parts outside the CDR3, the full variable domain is SQTIHQWPATLVQPVGSPLSLECTVEGTSNPNLYWYRQAAGRGLQLLFYSVGIGQISSEVPQNLSASRPQDRQFILSSKKLLLSDSGFYLCASSGNSGNTIYFGEGSWLTVV.

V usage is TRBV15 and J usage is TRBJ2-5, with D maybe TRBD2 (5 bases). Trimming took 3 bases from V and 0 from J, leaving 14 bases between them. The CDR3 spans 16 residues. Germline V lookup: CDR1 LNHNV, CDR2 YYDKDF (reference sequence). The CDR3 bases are TGTGCCACCAGCAGCCGGGAACTCGGACACCAAGAGACCCAGTACTTC. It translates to CATSSRELGHQETQYF.

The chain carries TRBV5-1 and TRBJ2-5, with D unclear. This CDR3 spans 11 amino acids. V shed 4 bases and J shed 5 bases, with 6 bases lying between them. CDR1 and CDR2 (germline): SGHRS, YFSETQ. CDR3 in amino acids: CASSGTETQYF. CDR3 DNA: TGCGCCAGCAGCGGAACGGAGACCCAGTACTTC.

Written as DNA, the CDR3 is TGTGCCAGCAGGGGGTATAAACAGGGGAGGGCTGAAGCTTTCTTT. It yields the protein CASRGYKQGRAEAFF. This chain links TRBV11-3 with TRBJ1-1; 7 positions agree with TRBD1. V trimming: 6 bases; J trimming: 6 bases; junction bases outside the gene matches: 13. CDR1 SGHNT and CDR2 YENEEA come from the germline V gene. The length of the CDR3 is 15 residues. Supplemented by reference TRBV11-3 and TRBJ1-1, the full variable domain reads EAGVVQSPRYKIIEKKQPVAFWCNPISGHNTLYWYLQNLGQGPELLIRYENEEAVDDSQLPKDRFSAERLKGVDSTLKIQPAELGDSAVYLCASRGYKQGRAEAFFGQGTRLTVV.

CDR3 residues: CATSRNPNEQFF. In DNA form, the CDR3 reads TGTGCCACCAGCAGAAACCCAAATGAGCAGTTCTTC. J is TRBJ2-1 and V is TRBV15, with D unresolved. This CDR3 has 12 residues. The V gene's germline CDR1 is LNHNV and CDR2 YYDKDF (reference sequence). V lost 2 bases, J lost 7 bases, and 6 bases lay in between.

Here the CDR3 DNA reads TGTGCCAGCAGCTTAGCGGGAGCCAAAAACATTCAGTACTTC. This encodes CASSLAGAKNIQYF. The chain joins TRBV7-9 to TRBJ2-4; D is undetermined. The CDR3 covers 14 residues. Trimming removed 0 bases from V and 0 bases from J, with 3 bases in between. The germline V gene encodes CDR1 SEHNR and CDR2 FQNEAQ (reference sequence).

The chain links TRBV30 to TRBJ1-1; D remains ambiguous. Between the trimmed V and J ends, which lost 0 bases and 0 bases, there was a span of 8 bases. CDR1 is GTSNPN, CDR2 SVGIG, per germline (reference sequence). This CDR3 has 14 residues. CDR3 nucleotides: TGTGCCTGGAGTGTCGGCAGTTTGAACACTGAAGCTTTCTTT. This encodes CAWSVGSLNTEAFF.

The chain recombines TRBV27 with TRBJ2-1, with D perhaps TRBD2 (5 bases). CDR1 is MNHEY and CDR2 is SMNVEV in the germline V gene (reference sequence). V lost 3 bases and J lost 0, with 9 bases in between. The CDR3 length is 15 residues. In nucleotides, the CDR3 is TGTGCCAGCAGTTTCCGAGGGAGCTCCTACAATGAGCAGTTCTTC. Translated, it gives CASSFRGSSYNEQFF.

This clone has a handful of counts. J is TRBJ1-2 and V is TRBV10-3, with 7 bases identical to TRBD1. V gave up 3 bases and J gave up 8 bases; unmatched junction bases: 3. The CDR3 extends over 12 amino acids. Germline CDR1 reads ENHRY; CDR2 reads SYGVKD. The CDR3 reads CAISEGGGGYTF. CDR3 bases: TGTGCCATCAGTGAAGGAGGGGGCGGCTACACCTTC.

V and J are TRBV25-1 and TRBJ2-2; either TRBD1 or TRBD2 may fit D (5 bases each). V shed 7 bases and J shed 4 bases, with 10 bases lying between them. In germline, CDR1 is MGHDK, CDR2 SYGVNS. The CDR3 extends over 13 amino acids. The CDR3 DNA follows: TGTGCCAGCATATCGGGGACCACCGGGGAGCTGTTTTTT. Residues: CASISGTTGELFF.

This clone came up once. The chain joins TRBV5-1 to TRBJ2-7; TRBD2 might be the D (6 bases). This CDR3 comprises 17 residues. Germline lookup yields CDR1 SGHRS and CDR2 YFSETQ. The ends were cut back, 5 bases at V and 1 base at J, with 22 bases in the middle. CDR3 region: CASSGGRGRSTSYEQYF. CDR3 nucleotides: TGCGCCAGCAGTGGAGGGAGAGGCAGATCGACTTCCTACGAGCAGTACTTC.

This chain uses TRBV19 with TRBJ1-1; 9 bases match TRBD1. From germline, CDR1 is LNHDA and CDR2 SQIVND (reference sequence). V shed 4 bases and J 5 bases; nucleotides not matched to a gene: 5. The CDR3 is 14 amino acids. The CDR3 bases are TGTGCCAGTAGTACACAGGGGGCAGGGACTGAAGCTTTCTTT. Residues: CASSTQGAGTEAFF.